A single T cell receptor beta chain is shown here with its context. What antigen it recognizes has not been identified. No base quality values were provided; no much bigger clone lies one nucleotide off. Sample time point, as interpreted from the label and publication: baseline before first vaccination. Samples from vaccinated people were obtained from the UK trials COV001 and COV002, which included a single-blind randomized controlled phase 2/3 trial of AZD1222 (ChAdOx1 nCoV-19) in healthy adults. For TCRbeta chain sequencing, PBMC samples from trial participants were taken at day 0 and at day 28 after the second dose. The sample is drawn from a study of T cell responses to AZD1222 COVID-19 vaccine (dated by TCRdb to the early 2020s). For context, the study as a whole: AZD1222 recipients with second doses at about 4 weeks or about 12 weeks were pooled, because spike-specific TCR depth and breadth did not differ between schedules. A total of approximately 230 trial participants underwent TCR sequencing, of whom roughly 210 received two doses of AZD1222 and roughly 25 received two doses of the MenACWY control vaccine. Trial participants were enrolled by age into 18-55, 56-69 and 70-plus year subgroups, with roughly 160, 29 and 62 TCR-sequenced participants respectively.

The CDR3 regions of human TCRbeta chains were analyzed by immunosequencing. In the original analysis: TCRs in the repertoires were matched against a reference library of SARS-CoV-2-specific TCRs that had been generated with the MIRA antigen-specificity platform. Breadth was defined as the fraction of unique TCRs that were SARS-CoV-2-associated, and depth was defined as the fraction of total T cells that were SARS-CoV-2-associated. Using the MIRA data, each spike-specific TCR was assigned both to the spike region to which the TCR was reactive and to a CD4 or CD8 class. Log10-transformed breadth and depth values were compared by one-way ANOVA with Sidak's multiple comparisons tests. What TCRdb holds here is the immuneACCESS table cut down to in-frame rearrangements. Part of the clones is not present; checked against another copy, under half of the missing clones reflect an unresolved V gene, and the others are unexplained. The V and J calls and clone size are taken from that table; D and trimming were inferred from the DNA. A total of approximately 130,000 clones appear in this sample, 93% of them only once. The ten largest clones capture about 3% of the sample.

What the research found in general, with its limitations: After two AZD1222 doses, both the breadth and the depth of spike-specific TCRs were significantly higher than at day 0 and than in MenACWY recipients. The 56-69-year group was small, and its depth increase did not reach significance, likely because of low power. Conclusions about previously exposed vaccinees are limited because only six or seven AZD1222 recipients were SARS-CoV-2 seropositive at baseline. The vaccine-associated CD4 TCRs covered the entire spike protein, and the dominant responses fell in regions 160-218 and 743-854. Epitopes outside the regions mutated in the B.1.351 and B.1.1.7 variants were reportedly recognized by nearly half of the unique spike-specific TCRs. No day 14 peak-response samples were available, so repertoires were characterized only after the peak T cell response. Most participants were white British and females outnumbered males, and the authors suggested that clonal diversity may have been underestimated.

Per the germline V gene, MDHEN is the CDR1 and SYDVKM is the CDR2. Including the terminal cysteine and phenylalanine, the CDR3 comprises 11 residues. Of the read, only the CDR3 DNA is kept; its 33 bases are in frame from base 1. The V end loses 5 bases and the J end loses 11 bases, and a stretch of 13 bases separates them. The source was peripheral blood, collected on day 0 of AZD1222 vaccination. The sequence was obtained from an adult in good health. The chain is made from TRBV28 and TRBJ2-7; a confident D gene designation cannot be given. The DNA reads TGTGCCAGCAGTACTTTGTATTTGGAGTACTTC. Its translation reads: CASSTLYLEYF. The full variable domain, with segments outside the CDR3 supplied by the reference TRBV28 and TRBJ2-7 proteins, appears as DVKVTQSSRYLVKRTGEKVFLECVQDMDHENMFWYRQDPGLGLRLIYFSYDVKMKEKGDIPEGYSVSREKKERFSLILESASTNQTSMYLCASSTLYLEYFGPGTRLTVT.